This T cell receptor (beta chain) was recorded in a study of blood T cells in healthy people across ages. The germline V gene encodes CDR1 DFQATT and CDR2 SNEGSKA (reference sequence). This CDR3 spans 12 amino acids. The V end lost 5 bases, the J end lost 5 bases, and 12 bases lay between the germline ends. Every sample yielded at least 7 million isolated PBMCs. The second PCR ran about 6 to 11 cycles with a sample-barcoded 5' primer and J-beta primers. MiXCR was run by TCRdb on the 5' RACE reads, yielding one entry per CDR3 protein. The profile shows roughly 1,100,000 distinct CDR3 sequences, roughly 24% of them singletons. The sample was also linked to a second study, of T cells of mothers and their children. That paper states: In this cohort, donors were a few healthy Caucasian mothers plus their six children. Amplification in the second PCR used the M1S primer, which added sample barcodes and 2-4 random nucleotides. About 3 million TCR beta reads per child versus over 9.5 million per mother.

This clonotype was sampled from a girl aged 2-10 years in good health. The sequencing sample was made of blood. The genes are TRBV20-1 and TRBJ2-5; tentative D call: TRBD2 (5 bases). In DNA, the CDR3 is TGCAGTGCTGTCCAGAGAGGGGAGACCCAGTACTTC. Translation: CSAVQRGETQYF.